This entry lists 30 T cell receptor beta chains sequenced from one sample in a study of OX40 agonist ivuxolimab in advanced cancers. Libraries were prepared by immunoSEQ multiplex PCR; TCRdb keeps only in-frame clonotypes and omits some of them. The table lists over 85,000 clones, about 92% of them singletons. Sequenced material: CD4+ or CD8+ T cells sorted from blood, taken in a trial of the OX40 agonist ivuxolimab. Source of these receptors: an adult with an advanced solid tumor such as melanoma, head and neck, liver or kidney cancer.

This chain links TRBV4-3 with TRBJ1-5; D may be TRBD1 (6 bases). Between the trimmed V and J ends, which lost 6 bases and 9 bases, there was a span of 15 bases. Germline CDR1 reads LGHNA; CDR2 reads YSLEER. The CDR3 spans 13 residues. The CDR3 DNA is TGCGCCAGCAGTCCCTGGGCCAGGGGGCCCCAGCATTTT. Residues: CASSPWARGPQHF.

V gene TRBV30 combines with J gene TRBJ2-3, with 9 nucleotides matching TRBD1. Germline loops: CDR1 GTSNPN, CDR2 SVGIG (reference sequence). The V segment lost 0 bases and the J segment 2 bases; nucleotides outside the gene matches: 9. The CDR3 length is 17 residues. CDR3 residues: CAWSVGPTGGYTDTQYF. CDR3 in DNA: TGTGCCTGGAGTGTGGGCCCCACAGGGGGCTACACAGATACGCAGTATTTT.

V and J are TRBV6-6 and TRBJ1-1, with a tentative D call TRBD1 (5 bases). Germline V gene data show CDR1 as MNHNY and CDR2 as SVGAGI (reference sequence). V was clipped by 0 bases and J by 5 bases, with 13 bases between them. The CDR3 extends over 15 amino acids. CDR3 loop: CASSYSYARATEAFF. The CDR3 DNA follows: TGTGCCAGCAGTTACTCCTACGCCAGGGCTACTGAAGCTTTCTTT.

This rearrangement joins TRBV28 to TRBJ2-5, with TRBD2 identical over 11 bases. The J call may be mistaken, given a closer DNA end match to TRBJ2-7. Germline V lookup: CDR1 MDHEN, CDR2 SYDVKM. This CDR3 has 14 amino acids. The CDR3 loop reads CASSETSGKYEQYF. The CDR3 nucleotides read TGTGCCAGCAGCGAGACTAGCGGGAAATACGAGCAGTACTTC.

This sequence joins TRBV5-5 and TRBJ2-7; 13 bases are a match to TRBD2. The germline V gene has CDR1 SGHKS and CDR2 YYEKEE (reference sequence). Unmatched junction bases numbered 2, after V lost 0 bases and J lost 5 bases. This CDR3 contains 15 residues. CDR3 region: CASSLGGLAGDEQYF. In DNA form, the CDR3 reads TGTGCCAGCAGCTTGGGAGGACTAGCGGGAGACGAGCAGTACTTC.

This clone was counted at least ten times. The chain combines TRBV7-9 with TRBJ2-2; no clear D gene. CDR1 SEHNR and CDR2 FQNEAQ come from the germline V gene (reference sequence). The CDR3 is made up of 14 amino acids. The V and J ends lost 1 base and 5 bases respectively, with 8 bases between them. DNA for the CDR3: TGTGCCAGCAGCTTAGGGTCTATGACCGGGGAGCTGTTTTTT. Amino acid sequence: CASSLGSMTGELFF.

In the case of this clone: The same CDR3 can be traced to other DNA sequences in this sample. The V and J genes are TRBV5-4 and TRBJ1-2; D uncertain. CDR1 SGHNT and CDR2 YYREEE come from the germline V gene (reference sequence). The V and J ends lost 2 bases and 4 bases respectively, with 3 bases between them. The CDR3 totals 11 residues. CDR3: CASSFSYGYTF. As DNA, the CDR3 is TGTGCCAGCAGCTTTTCCTATGGCTACACCTTC.

This chain links TRBV7-9 with TRBJ2-7; D may be TRBD1 or TRBD2 (5 bases each). Germline V gene sequence: CDR1 SEHNR, CDR2 FQNEAQ (reference sequence). V lost 2 bases and J lost 3, with 11 bases in between. There are 14 residues in the CDR3. Written as DNA, the CDR3 is TGTGCCAGCAGCTTAAGGGGTAGCGTCTACGAGCAGTACTTC. This sequence encodes CASSLRGSVYEQYF. The whole variable domain, filled in from reference TRBV7-9 and TRBJ2-7, reads DTGVSQNPRHKITKRGQNVTFRCDPISEHNRLYWYRQTLGQGPEFLTYFQNEAQLEKSRLLSDRFSAERPKGSFSTLEIQRTEQGDSAMYLCASSLRGSVYEQYFGPGTRLTVT.

This chain connects TRBV5-4 to TRBJ2-1; D tentatively fits TRBD1 or TRBD2 (5 bases each). The CDR3 contains 12 residues. From germline, CDR1 is SGHNT and CDR2 YYREEE (reference sequence). V gave up 4 bases and J gave up 14 bases, with 16 bases separating them. CDR3 protein: CASSIDSGTKFF. For the CDR3, the DNA is TGTGCCAGCAGCATCGACTCCGGGACCAAGTTCTTC.

V usage is TRBV19 and J usage is TRBJ2-1; 10 bases agree with TRBD2. V was pared by 5 bases and J by 2 bases, with 3 bases of the junction left unmatched. Germline values: CDR1 LNHDA, CDR2 SQIVND (reference sequence). This CDR3 region has 15 residues. For the CDR3, the DNA is TGTGCCAGTAGTGCCCTAGCGGGAGCCTACAATGAGCAGTTCTTC. Protein product: CASSALAGAYNEQFF.

This clone appeared once. The rearrangement joins TRBV7-3 to TRBJ2-1; D is uncertain. V was cut by 5 bases and J by 5 bases, with 10 bases left in between. The CDR3 totals 13 residues. The V gene's germline CDR1 is SGHTA and CDR2 FQGTGA. CDR3 in amino acids: CASSLNPNNEQFF. CDR3 coding DNA: TGTGCCAGCAGCCTAAACCCAAACAATGAGCAGTTCTTC.

The gene calls are TRBV7-8 and TRBJ1-5; TRBD1 agrees at 8 bases. V dropped 5 bases and J dropped 0; count of bases not matched to a gene: 6. The CDR3 runs 16 residues. The germline V gene encodes CDR1 SGHVS and CDR2 FQNEAQ. CDR3 amino acids: CASSPRTGNSNQPQHF. The CDR3 region has the DNA TGTGCCAGCAGCCCTCGGACAGGGAATAGCAATCAGCCCCAGCATTTT.

The chain recombines TRBV11-3 with TRBJ2-5; the match to TRBD2 covers 10 bases. The junction had 8 bases not matched to a gene; V was cut back by 2 bases and J by 5 bases. This CDR3 region has 16 residues. Germline CDR1 reads SGHNT; CDR2 reads YENEEA. CDR3 bases: TGTGCCAGCAGCTTAAGGGCTAGCGGGAGTACGGAGACCCAGTACTTC. Translated: CASSLRASGSTETQYF.

The J gene is TRBJ2-7, the V gene TRBV6-1, with TRBD2 matching over 9 bases. The V gene's germline CDR1 is MNHNS and CDR2 SASEGT. The V and J ends lost 4 bases and 3 bases, in that order; junction bases with no gene match: 7. The CDR3 contains 15 residues. The DNA for the CDR3 is TGTGCCAGCAGTGGTGCGGGAGGGGGGGTCTACGAGCAGTACTTC. This translates into CASSGAGGGVYEQYF.

This chain links TRBV18 with TRBJ1-4, with 9 bases fitting TRBD1. Germline-derived CDR1 and CDR2 are KGHSH and LQKENI. Trimming took 2 bases from V and 5 from J; bases not matched to a gene: 3. The CDR3 is 15 amino acids. Here the CDR3 reads CASSPAGTGNEKLFF. The CDR3 DNA is TGTGCCAGCTCACCAGCCGGGACAGGGAATGAAAAACTGTTTTTT.

J is TRBJ1-5 and V is TRBV18; no reliable D call. Trimming removed 6 bases at V and 2 bases at J, with 14 bases between. The germline V gene has CDR1 KGHSH and CDR2 LQKENI. The CDR3 extends over 15 amino acids. The CDR3 loop reads CASSPAGGGNQPQHF. CDR3 in DNA: TGTGCCAGCTCTCCGGCCGGAGGTGGCAATCAGCCCCAGCATTTT. The entire variable domain, with the rest obtained from reference TRBV18 and TRBJ1-5, is as follows: NAGVMQNPRHLVRRRGQEARLRCSPMKGHSHVYWYRQLPEEGLKFMVYLQKENIIDESGMPKERFSAEFPKEGPSILRIQQVVRGDSAAYFCASSPAGGGNQPQHFGDGTRLSIL.

The chain joins TRBV30 to TRBJ2-3; D may be TRBD1 (6 bases). This CDR3 is built from 18 residues. Trimming removed 4 bases from V and 3 bases from J, with 26 bases in between. Germline-derived CDR1 and CDR2 are GTSNPN and SVGIG (reference sequence). CDR3 region: CAWNLRTPTGIRTDTQYF. The CDR3 DNA sequence: TGTGCCTGGAACCTTCGCACTCCTACAGGGATCAGGACAGATACGCAGTATTTT.

The V and J genes are TRBV2 and TRBJ2-2; tentatively, D is TRBD2 (7 bases). The CDR3 covers 16 residues. CDR1 is SNHLY and CDR2 is FYNNEI in the germline V gene. The V end was cut by 4 bases, the J end by 1 base, with 13 bases between. The CDR3 here is CASSVTAGQNTGELFF. The CDR3 coding sequence is TGTGCCAGCAGTGTGACAGCGGGACAGAACACCGGGGAGCTGTTTTTT. The full variable domain, with the rest looked up from reference TRBV2 and TRBJ2-2, is EPEVTQTPSHQVTQMGQEVILRCVPISNHLYFYWYRQILGQKVEFLVSFYNNEISEKSEIFDDQFSVERPDGSNFTLKIRSTKLEDSAMYFCASSVTAGQNTGELFFGEGSRLTVL.

This chain links TRBV12-5 with TRBJ2-2, with 7 bases lining up with TRBD1. The trim removed 6 bases at V and 0 bases at J, leaving 10 bases unmatched. Germline V gene sequence: CDR1 LGHNT, CDR2 FRNRAP. This CDR3 is built from 17 residues. The CDR3 protein is CASGSHLDRANTGELFF. As DNA, the CDR3 is TGTGCTAGTGGGAGTCATCTCGACAGGGCGAACACCGGGGAGCTGTTTTTT.

CDR3 region: CASRPSGNLYNEQFF. The CDR3 DNA reads TGTGCCAGCAGACCTAGCGGGAACCTTTACAATGAGCAGTTCTTC. This chain joins TRBV6-6 and TRBJ2-1; 9 nucleotides line up with TRBD2. The junction had 7 bases not matched to a gene; V was cut back by 6 bases and J by 4 bases. Per germline, CDR1 MNHNY and CDR2 SVGAGI (reference sequence). CDR3 size: 15 residues.

A note on this clone: An end of the junction does not agree with germline; a read error may underlie this. The chain combines TRBV7-9 with TRBJ2-3, with D tentatively TRBD2 (7 bases). In germline, CDR1 is SEHNR, CDR2 FQNEAQ (reference sequence). The CDR3 loop spans 13 amino acids. The CDR3 DNA reads TGTGCCAGCAGCCCGCGGGGGCCAGATGCGCAGTATTTT. It codes for CASSPRGPDAQYF.

Comment on this clone: The junction and the germline gene differ at one end; a read error may be behind it. The chain recombines TRBV7-2 with TRBJ2-7; tentatively, D is TRBD2 (6 bases). Germline-derived CDR1 and CDR2 are SGHTA and FQGNSA. This CDR3 is built from 13 residues. CDR3 sequence (DNA): TGTGCCAGCAGCTTAGCAGGTAGCGGAGGCCTCTTCTTC. This sequence encodes CASSLAGSGGLFF.

V gene TRBV28 combines with J gene TRBJ1-2; TRBD1 is a possible D gene (6 bases). Per the germline V gene, CDR1 is MDHEN and CDR2 is SYDVKM. The CDR3 sequence is 15 residues long. V lost 5 bases to trimming and J lost 8 bases, with 21 bases between them. Here the CDR3 DNA reads TGTGCCAGCAGTCCCCCGCCAGGGGCCTCAGGGGGCTACACCTTC. It translates to CASSPPPGASGGYTF.

The genes are TRBV7-9 and TRBJ2-5; D may be TRBD2 (7 bases). Germline CDR1 reads SEHNR; CDR2 reads FQNEAQ (reference sequence). V lost 4 bases, J lost 2 bases, and 11 bases lay in between. This CDR3 has 14 amino acids. The CDR3 DNA reads TGTGCCAGCAGCTCAGGGGACTATCAAGAGACCCAGTACTTC. The encoded protein is CASSSGDYQETQYF.

This chain uses TRBV7-9 with TRBJ1-4; D is ambiguous. The germline gives CDR1 SEHNR, CDR2 FQNEAQ (reference sequence). V was clipped by 5 bases and J by 7 bases, with 14 bases between them. The CDR3 spans 14 residues. CDR3: CASSRGVLGEKLFF. The CDR3 nucleotides read TGTGCCAGCAGCCGCGGTGTGTTGGGTGAAAAACTGTTTTTT.

The chain links TRBV4-1 to TRBJ1-2, with D possibly TRBD1 on 5 matching bases. Germline CDR1 and CDR2: MGHRA and YSYEKL. The CDR3 is made up of 15 amino acids. Trimming cost V 4 bases and J 3 bases, with 15 bases left between them. For the CDR3, the DNA is TGCGCCAGCAGCCTTGGCGTAGACAGTTACTATGGCTACACCTTC. Its protein is CASSLGVDSYYGYTF.

The J gene is TRBJ1-1, the V gene TRBV6-5; TRBD1 might be the D (6 bases). Germline V gene data show CDR1 as MNHEY and CDR2 as SVGAGI. This CDR3 is built from 15 residues. The germline V and J ends were trimmed by 4 bases and 6 bases, with 18 bases remaining between them. The CDR3 spells CASSSLPDSRSEAFF. The CDR3 DNA reads TGTGCCAGCAGTTCCTTGCCGGACAGTCGGTCTGAAGCTTTCTTT.

This clone was found once. The chain combines TRBV29-1 with TRBJ1-1, with D possibly being TRBD1 (6 bases). Trimming took off 6 bases at V and 7 bases at J, with 21 bases between the two ends. Germline V gene data show CDR1 as SQVTM and CDR2 as ANQGSEA. The CDR3 runs 14 residues. The CDR3 is CSVATGGAVVEAFF. DNA of the CDR3: TGCAGCGTCGCCACGGGGGGGGCGGTCGTTGAAGCTTTCTTT. Together with reference TRBV29-1 and TRBJ1-1, the CDR3 gives the full variable domain: SAVISQKPSRDICQRGTSLTIQCQVDSQVTMMFWYRQQPGQSLTLIATANQGSEATYESGFVIDKFPISRPNLTFSTLTVSNMSPEDSSIYLCSVATGGAVVEAFFGQGTRLTVV.

The V gene is TRBV6-5, the J gene TRBJ2-5; 9 bases fit TRBD1. This CDR3 has 16 amino acids. J lost 2 bases, V lost 4 bases, and 8 bases had no gene match. Germline V gene lookup returns CDR1 MNHEY and CDR2 SVGAGI. The CDR3 sequence is CASSSVGQGKQETQYF. The CDR3 DNA sequence: TGTGCCAGCAGTTCTGTTGGACAGGGGAAACAAGAGACCCAGTACTTC.

CDR3 sequence reads: CASSKQRDNHNEQFF. In DNA form, the CDR3 reads TGTGCCAGCAGCAAACAGCGGGATAACCACAATGAGCAGTTCTTC. V usage is TRBV7-3 and J usage is TRBJ2-1, with 7 bases aligning to TRBD2. Germline loops: CDR1 SGHTA, CDR2 FQGTGA. This CDR3 contains 15 residues. V lost 5 bases and J lost 5; bases outside the gene matches: 9.